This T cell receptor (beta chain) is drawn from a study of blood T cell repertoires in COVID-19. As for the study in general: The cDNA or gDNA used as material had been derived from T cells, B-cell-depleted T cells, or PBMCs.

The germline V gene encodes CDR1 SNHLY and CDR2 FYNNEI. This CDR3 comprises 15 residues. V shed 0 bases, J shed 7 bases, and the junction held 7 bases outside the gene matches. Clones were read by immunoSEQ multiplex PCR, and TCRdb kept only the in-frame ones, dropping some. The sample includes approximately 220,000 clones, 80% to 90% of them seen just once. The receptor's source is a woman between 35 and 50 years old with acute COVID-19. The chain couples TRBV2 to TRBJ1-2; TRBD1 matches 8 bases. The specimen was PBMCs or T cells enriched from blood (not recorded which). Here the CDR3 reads CASSEAGGQGFGYTF. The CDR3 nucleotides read TGTGCCAGCAGTGAAGCGGGAGGACAGGGTTTTGGCTACACCTTC.